What follows describes a single T cell receptor beta chain. PCR amplification relied on 60 Vbeta primers (plus 13 Jbeta primers). Sequenced by immunoSEQ multiplex PCR; TCRdb stores in-frame clones only, minus some. The profile shows about 100,000 clones, about three quarters of them singletons. The entry originates in a study of cytomegalovirus exposure and HLA in healthy donors. The germline V gene has CDR1 MNHNY and CDR2 SVGAGI (reference sequence). The trim removed 7 bases at V and 3 bases at J, leaving 3 bases unmatched. The CDR3 has 12 residues. The TCR was taken from a male donor in good health and CMV-seropositive. Sequenced input: PBMCs. This sequence joins TRBV6-6 and TRBJ2-7; 7 bases match TRBD1. The CDR3 sequence is CASTDRVYEQYF. The CDR3 DNA reads as TGTGCCAGCACCGACAGGGTCTACGAGCAGTACTTC.